One sample yielded the 32 T cell receptor beta chains listed below, sequenced in a study of long-term antiretroviral therapy in people with HIV. Version v3.0 of the immunoSEQ assay ran at survey level. Assay: immunoSEQ multiplex PCR; the TCRdb copy retains only in-frame clones and omits some. The sample consists of 16,000 or so clones, 77% of them appearing once. The starting material was unsorted PBMCs, obtained 2.1 years after starting antiretroviral therapy. All receptors derive from a man aged 35-49 years with HIV.

The chain employs TRBV5-6 and TRBJ1-4; possibly TRBD1 for D (5 bases). V was clipped by 4 bases and J by 12 bases, with 13 bases between them. This CDR3 spans 12 amino acids. Germline V gives CDR1 SGHDT, CDR2 YYEEEE. CDR3 bases: TGTGCCAGCAGCCAGGTCCAGGGAGAACTGTTTTTT. Residues: CASSQVQGELFF.

The chain recombines TRBV6-6 with TRBJ2-3; D gene ambiguous. The CDR3 totals 14 residues. The germline V gene has CDR1 MNHNY and CDR2 SVGAGI (reference sequence). The V end lost 9 bases, the J end lost 1 base, and 14 bases lay between the germline ends. CDR3: CASIRTAGTDTQYF. CDR3 DNA sequence: TGTGCCAGTATAAGAACTGCGGGCACAGATACGCAGTATTTT.

The CDR3 nucleotides are TGTGCCAGCAGCGTAGGTGGAGGGCCGGGAAACACCATATATTTT. Translated: CASSVGGGPGNTIYF. The chain is built from TRBV9 and TRBJ1-3; D not resolved. From germline, CDR1 is SGDLS and CDR2 YYNGEE. This CDR3 is built from 15 residues. The V and J ends lost 0 bases and 4 bases respectively, with 11 bases between them.

The chain has TRBV11-2 and TRBJ2-7; possible D gene TRBD2, 5 bases. Per the germline V gene, CDR1 is SGHAT and CDR2 is FQNNGV. V was cut by 4 bases and J by 2 bases, with 15 bases left in between. The CDR3 is made up of 15 amino acids. Here the CDR3 DNA reads TGTGCCAGCAGCTCCCCTCAGGCCGGGACCTACGAGCAGTACTTC. Translated, it gives CASSSPQAGTYEQYF.

The rearrangement links TRBV30 to TRBJ1-2, with 7 bases that match TRBD1. The junction had 5 bases not matched to a gene; V was cut back by 3 bases and J by 7 bases. This CDR3 is 12 amino acids long. The germline CDR1 and CDR2 sequences are GTSNPN and SVGIG (reference sequence). CDR3 sequence reads: CAWSLGQFGYTF. For the CDR3, the DNA is TGTGCCTGGAGCCTGGGACAGTTTGGCTACACCTTC.

This clone was seen once. V gene TRBV13 combines with J gene TRBJ1-2, with a possible D match to TRBD1 (6 bases). Between the trimmed V and J ends, which lost 5 bases and 3 bases, there was a span of 19 bases. CDR1 is PRHDT, CDR2 FYEKMQ, per germline (reference sequence). CDR3 length: 16 residues. The CDR3 bases are TGTGCCAGCAGCATTAGGACAGAAGGACTCTACTATGGCTACACCTTC. This gives the protein CASSIRTEGLYYGYTF.

The chain is built from TRBV29-1 and TRBJ2-7; a weak D match, TRBD2 (5 bases). The CDR3 is 15 amino acids. V was trimmed by 2 bases and J by 3 bases, leaving 17 bases between them. Germline assignment: CDR1 SQVTM and CDR2 ANQGSEA. The chain's CDR3 is CSVETVYLGLYEQYF. The CDR3 nucleotides read TGCAGCGTTGAAACGGTATACCTCGGACTCTACGAGCAGTACTTC.

The rearrangement links TRBV27 to TRBJ2-7; D is undetermined. The CDR3 consists of 14 residues. Trimming took off 6 bases at V and 0 bases at J, with 12 bases between the two ends. CDR1 is MNHEY and CDR2 is SMNVEV in the germline V gene (reference sequence). In DNA, the CDR3 is TGTGCCAGCAGCCTGGTCCTGAGCTCCTACGAGCAGTACTTC. Residues: CASSLVLSSYEQYF.

The rearrangement uses TRBV5-1 and TRBJ2-7; perhaps TRBD2 as D (6 bases). V was pared by 3 bases and J by 5 bases, with 12 bases between. Germline CDR1 is SGHRS and CDR2 is YFSETQ. CDR3 length equals 13 residues. As DNA, the CDR3 is TGCGCCAGCAGCTCCGAGCGCGGGGACGAGCAGTACTTC. Encoded protein: CASSSERGDEQYF.

There are a few counts of this clone. The gene calls are TRBV7-9 and TRBJ1-4, with 9 bases aligning to TRBD1. Germline assignment: CDR1 SEHNR and CDR2 FQNEAQ (reference sequence). The CDR3 runs to 14 residues. J lost 12 bases, V lost 4 bases, and 9 bases had no gene match. CDR3 region: CASSSWDRAGQLFF. CDR3 DNA sequence: TGTGCCAGCAGCTCCTGGGACAGGGCGGGACAACTGTTTTTT.

The V and J genes are TRBV2 and TRBJ1-6; D gene unclear. The CDR3 spans 14 residues. The V gene's germline CDR1 is SNHLY and CDR2 FYNNEI. V was pared by 6 bases and J by 9 bases, with 15 bases between. The CDR3 is CASSGMETISPLHF. As DNA, the CDR3 is TGTGCCAGCAGCGGTATGGAAACGATTTCACCCCTCCACTTT.

This clone showed up just once. The V and J genes are TRBV7-9 and TRBJ2-3, with D possibly TRBD2 on 6 matching bases. Per germline, CDR1 SEHNR and CDR2 FQNEAQ (reference sequence). V was trimmed by 5 bases and J by 0 bases, leaving 18 bases between them. The CDR3 covers 17 residues. The CDR3 loop is CASSPPFGTFSTDTQYF. CDR3 DNA: TGTGCCAGCAGCCCACCCTTTGGGACTTTTAGCACAGATACGCAGTATTTT.

This clone was detected a few times. The rearrangement links TRBV6-5 to TRBJ2-2; 7 bases align to TRBD1. The CDR3 has 15 amino acids. Per germline, CDR1 MNHEY and CDR2 SVGAGI. V was pared by 4 bases and J by 8 bases, with 10 bases of the junction left unmatched. The CDR3 protein is CASSWVTGDKGELFF. CDR3 nucleotide sequence: TGTGCCAGCAGTTGGGTCACAGGGGATAAAGGGGAGCTGTTTTTT.

V and J are TRBV7-9 and TRBJ1-1; 8 positions agree with TRBD1. The CDR3 loop spans 14 amino acids. Germline values: CDR1 SEHNR, CDR2 FQNEAQ (reference sequence). V dropped 3 bases and J dropped 3; count of bases not matched to a gene: 3. The CDR3 sequence: CASSFTGGDTEAFF. The CDR3 region has the DNA TGTGCCAGCAGCTTTACAGGGGGTGACACTGAAGCTTTCTTT.

The rearrangement links TRBV30 to TRBJ2-5, with 9 nucleotides matching TRBD2. Germline loops: CDR1 GTSNPN, CDR2 SVGIG (reference sequence). The CDR3 totals 15 residues. V shed 0 bases and J 5 bases; nucleotides not matched to a gene: 7. CDR3 nucleotides: TGTGCCTGGAGTGTAGGCCTAGCGGGGAGGGAGACCCAGTACTTC. Protein sequence: CAWSVGLAGRETQYF.

This clone has just one count. The V call is TRBV5-6, the J call TRBJ2-6; D is perhaps TRBD1 (6 bases). The ends were cut back, 4 bases at V and 0 bases at J, with 14 bases in the middle. Germline loops: CDR1 SGHDT, CDR2 YYEEEE. The length of the CDR3 is 17 residues. DNA of the CDR3: TGTGCCAGCAGCCGTGACAGGCGAAGCTCTGGGGCCAACGTCCTGACTTTC. Its protein is CASSRDRRSSGANVLTF.

The genes are TRBV5-1 and TRBJ1-1, with D tentatively TRBD1 (6 bases). This CDR3 region has 15 residues. Trimming took off 0 bases at V and 7 bases at J, with 16 bases between the two ends. Per the germline V gene, CDR1 is SGHRS and CDR2 is YFSETQ. CDR3 bases: TGCGCCAGCAGCTTGGGGGGGGCGCGTCGGAATGAAGCTTTCTTT. Protein: CASSLGGARRNEAFF.

The chain joins TRBV7-9 to TRBJ1-1, with D unclear. Germline loops: CDR1 SEHNR, CDR2 FQNEAQ (reference sequence). Deletions cut 1 base from V and 1 base from J, with 13 bases between. This CDR3 is 16 amino acids long. CDR3 sequence reads: CASSLDWVGKNTEAFF. CDR3 sequence (DNA): TGTGCCAGCAGCTTAGATTGGGTTGGGAAGAACACTGAAGCTTTCTTT.

The J gene is TRBJ2-1, the V gene TRBV10-1; D gene uncertain. Trimming removed 8 bases from V and 14 bases from J, with 19 bases in between. This CDR3 is 12 amino acids long. CDR1 is WNHNN and CDR2 is SYGVQD in the germline V gene (reference sequence). The CDR3 DNA reads TGCGCCAGCGGGGTGGGATGGTTCCCGGAGTTCTTC. Protein product: CASGVGWFPEFF.

This clone showed up just once. The rearrangement joins TRBV9 to TRBJ2-2; D is possibly TRBD2 (5 bases). Deletions cut 4 bases from V and 0 bases from J, with 7 bases between. Germline V gene data show CDR1 as SGDLS and CDR2 as YYNGEE. This CDR3 has 14 residues. The CDR3 DNA reads as TGTGCCAGCAGCCTCGGGACGAACACCGGGGAGCTGTTTTTT. This sequence encodes CASSLGTNTGELFF. Filled out from reference TRBV9 and TRBJ2-2, the complete variable domain reads DSGVTQTPKHLITATGQRVTLRCSPRSGDLSVYWYQQSLDQGLQFLIQYYNGEERAKGNILERFSAQQFPDLHSELNLSSLELGDSALYFCASSLGTNTGELFFGEGSRLTVL.

V and J are TRBV30 and TRBJ1-6, with 7 bases that match TRBD1. Per germline, CDR1 GTSNPN and CDR2 SVGIG (reference sequence). J lost 9 bases, V lost 0 bases, and 11 bases had no gene match. This CDR3 comprises 16 residues. The DNA of the CDR3 is TGTGCCTGGAGTGTACACGACAGGGACCTTCTTTCACCCCTCCACTTT. This codes for CAWSVHDRDLLSPLHF.

The chain carries TRBV27 and TRBJ1-1; D not resolved. The CDR3 is made up of 15 amino acids. Germline assignment: CDR1 MNHEY and CDR2 SMNVEV (reference sequence). Trimming pared 6 bases from V and 3 bases from J, leaving 17 bases between. The CDR3, as DNA: TGTGCCAGCAGCCGAGGGTATTCCGTCTACACTGAAGCTTTCTTT. Its translation: CASSRGYSVYTEAFF.

The CDR3 region is CASSIDLRQGFSYEQYF. The CDR3 DNA is TGTGCCAGTAGTATAGATCTGCGGCAGGGGTTCTCCTACGAGCAGTACTTC. This chain uses TRBV19 with TRBJ2-7; maybe TRBD1 (6 bases). The CDR3 has 17 residues. Germline CDR1 LNHDA, CDR2 SQIVND (reference sequence). V dropped 0 bases and J dropped 0 bases, with 15 bases sitting between them.

V usage is TRBV4-1 and J usage is TRBJ1-6, with a tentative D call TRBD1 (5 bases). CDR1 MGHRA and CDR2 YSYEKL come from the germline V gene. This CDR3 has 15 amino acids. V lost 1 base and J 7 bases, leaving 11 bases between the germline ends. The CDR3 sequence is CASSQVRDPNSPLHF. The CDR3, as DNA: TGCGCCAGCAGCCAAGTCCGGGACCCAAATTCACCCCTCCACTTT.

The rearrangement uses TRBV27 and TRBJ2-5, with TRBD2 identical over 11 bases. Germline lookup yields CDR1 MNHEY and CDR2 SMNVEV (reference sequence). The length of the CDR3 is 15 residues. V was pared by 5 bases and J by 4 bases, with 6 bases of the junction left unmatched. Written as DNA, the CDR3 is TGTGCCAGCAGTCTCACTAGCGGGGGAATAGAGACCCAGTACTTC. Amino acids: CASSLTSGGIETQYF.

Here the CDR3 DNA reads TGTGCCAGCAGCCGACGGCAGGCGAAACAAGAGACCCAGTACTTC. As protein: CASSRRQAKQETQYF. The gene calls are TRBV14 and TRBJ2-5; D unclear. CDR3 length: 15 residues. Per germline, CDR1 SGHDN and CDR2 FVKESK. Trimming removed 4 bases from V and 2 bases from J, with 14 bases in between.

The rearrangement joins TRBV11-2 to TRBJ2-7; the D gene is possibly TRBD1 (5 bases). CDR1 SGHAT and CDR2 FQNNGV come from the germline V gene. The V and J ends lost 2 bases and 2 bases respectively, with 16 bases between them. CDR3 length: 16 residues. The CDR3 sequence is CASSLTQGLGPYEQYF. In DNA form, the CDR3 reads TGTGCCAGCAGCTTAACGCAGGGATTAGGGCCCTACGAGCAGTACTTC.

The chain has TRBV15 and TRBJ2-6; a weak D match, TRBD2 (5 bases). Trimming took off 4 bases at V and 6 bases at J, with 10 bases between the two ends. Looked up from germline, CDR1 is LNHNV and CDR2 is YYDKDF (reference sequence). CDR3 length equals 14 residues. CDR3 region: CATSNGVQANVLTF. DNA of the CDR3: TGTGCCACCAGCAACGGGGTTCAGGCCAACGTCCTGACTTTC. The whole variable domain, remainder taken from reference TRBV15 and TRBJ2-6, is DAMVIQNPRYQVTQFGKPVTLSCSQTLNHNVMYWYQQKSSQAPKLLFHYYDKDFNNEADTPDNFQSRRPNTSFCFLDIRSPGLGDTAMYLCATSNGVQANVLTFGAGSRLTVL.

This chain uses TRBV9 with TRBJ2-1, with D perhaps TRBD1 or TRBD2 (6 bases each). The CDR3 length is 14 residues. V dropped 2 bases and J dropped 6 bases, with 12 bases sitting between them. Germline V gene data show CDR1 as SGDLS and CDR2 as YYNGEE. CDR3 sequence reads: CASSVGGLGNEQFF. As DNA, the CDR3 is TGTGCCAGCAGCGTGGGGGGCCTGGGCAATGAGCAGTTCTTC.

V usage is TRBV5-1 and J usage is TRBJ1-2, with D perhaps matching TRBD1 (5 bases). Germline-derived CDR1 and CDR2 are SGHRS and YFSETQ. V was clipped by 2 bases and J by 0 bases, with 11 bases between them. There are 15 residues in the CDR3. The DNA of the CDR3 is TGCGCCAGCAGCTTCGGGGGACTAGCTAACTATGGCTACACCTTC. It encodes CASSFGGLANYGYTF. Full variable domain (missing parts from reference TRBV5-1 and TRBJ1-2): KAGVTQTPRYLIKTRGQQVTLSCSPISGHRSVSWYQQTPGQGLQFLFEYFSETQRNKGNFPGRFSGRQFSNSRSEMNVSTLELGDSALYLCASSFGGLANYGYTFGSGTRLTVV.

The gene calls are TRBV18 and TRBJ2-7, with D perhaps matching TRBD1 or TRBD2 (6 bases each). Germline V gives CDR1 KGHSH, CDR2 LQKENI. V lost 2 bases to trimming and J lost 2 bases, with 10 bases between them. The CDR3 extends over 14 amino acids. The CDR3 nucleotides read TGTGCCAGCTCACCAGAGGGGGGAACCTACGAGCAGTACTTC. This encodes CASSPEGGTYEQYF.

This chain connects TRBV5-1 to TRBJ2-7; D not resolved. The CDR3 is 17 residues long. CDR1 SGHRS and CDR2 YFSETQ come from the germline V gene. Trimming took off 1 base at V and 1 base at J, with 18 bases between the two ends. CDR3 nucleotides: TGCGCCAGCAGCTTGTCATACCCAGACCGAGGATCCTACGAGCAGTACTTC. Its translation is CASSLSYPDRGSYEQYF.